Each of the 8 T cell receptor beta chains below was sequenced from the same sample in a study of type 1 regulatory T cells. Their recognized antigens are unknown. TCRdb processed the reads anew with MiXCR; each CDR3 protein has one entry. The sample holds more than 60,000 distinct CDR3 sequences, approximately 60% seen once. Sample: cultured non-Tr1 T cells, either the whole culture or a sorted T cell fraction (not recorded which). These receptors were collected from a human donor in good health.

This clonotype was detected only once. V is TRBV7-2 and J is TRBJ2-3; D may be TRBD2 (6 bases). The V gene's germline CDR1 is SGHTA and CDR2 FQGNSA. V was shortened by 1 base and J by 6 bases, with 11 bases between the two germline ends. The CDR3 runs 14 residues. CDR3 amino acids: CASSLVRGVDTQYF. Written as DNA, the CDR3 is TGTGCCAGCAGCTTAGTGCGCGGGGTTGATACGCAGTATTTT.

Turning to this clonotype: A much larger clone is a single base away; this may be a read error. The chain has TRBV20-1 and TRBJ1-1, with 7 bases identical to TRBD1. The CDR3 has 11 residues. CDR1 is DFQATT and CDR2 is SNEGSKA in the germline V gene (reference sequence). Trimming removed 4 bases from V and 4 bases from J; junction bases left unmatched: 0. The CDR3, as DNA: TGCAGTGCTACAGGGGGCACTGAAGCTTTCTTT. Amino acid sequence: CSATGGTEAFF.

The rearrangement links TRBV15 to TRBJ1-3, with D perhaps TRBD1 (5 bases). The CDR3 has 20 amino acids. V was trimmed by 0 bases and J by 0 bases, leaving 21 bases between them. Germline V lookup: CDR1 LNHNV, CDR2 YYDKDF (reference sequence). The CDR3 DNA reads as TGTGCCACCAGCAGAGATTACGGTGTCGGAGGGGCCGGCTCTGGAAACACCATATATTTT. Residues: CATSRDYGVGGAGSGNTIYF.

The chain employs TRBV29-1 and TRBJ2-5; D not certain. Germline V gene data show CDR1 as SQVTM and CDR2 as ANQGSEA. CDR3 length equals 12 residues. V lost 6 bases and J lost 3, with 11 bases in between. DNA for the CDR3: TGCAGCGTCGAAATCTTTGAAGAGACCCAGTACTTC. Translating gives CSVEIFEETQYF. Looking up the rest from reference TRBV29-1 and TRBJ2-5 gives the full variable domain: SAVISQKPSRDICQRGTSLTIQCQVDSQVTMMFWYRQQPGQSLTLIATANQGSEATYESGFVIDKFPISRPNLTFSTLTVSNMSPEDSSIYLCSVEIFEETQYFGPGTRLLVL.

This chain connects TRBV20-1 to TRBJ1-2, with unresolved D. The V end lost 0 bases, the J end lost 4 bases, and 3 bases lay between the germline ends. The CDR3 loop spans 11 amino acids. Germline-derived CDR1 and CDR2 are DFQATT and SNEGSKA (reference sequence). As DNA, the CDR3 is TGCAGTGCTAGAGATCCCTATGGCTACACCTTC. It encodes CSARDPYGYTF.

The chain links TRBV9 to TRBJ2-7; maybe TRBD1 (6 bases). V was pared by 4 bases and J by 1 base, with 18 bases between. CDR1 is SGDLS, CDR2 YYNGEE, per germline. The CDR3 loop spans 16 amino acids. The CDR3 loop is CASSLGQSGTSYEQYF. DNA for the CDR3: TGTGCCAGCAGCCTCGGACAGTCTGGAACGTCCTACGAGCAGTACTTC.

The chain recombines TRBV12-3 or TRBV12-4 with TRBJ2-1; 11 bases line up with TRBD2. The junction had 19 bases not matched to a gene; V was cut back by 6 bases and J by 6 bases. CDR3 size: 19 residues. As DNA, the CDR3 is TGTGCCAGCAGCTTCGGGGTGAGACCACTAGCGGGAGTCGGCAATGAGCAGTTCTTC. Translated: CASSFGVRPLAGVGNEQFF.

This clonotype was picked up one time. The chain employs TRBV7-6 and TRBJ2-1; 10 nucleotides line up with TRBD2. V was pared by 0 bases and J by 10 bases, with 6 bases of the junction left unmatched. The length of the CDR3 is 15 residues. Germline V CDR1 and CDR2: SGHVS, FNYEAQ. The CDR3 loop reads CASSLAAGGPGEQFF. The CDR3 DNA is TGTGCCAGCAGCTTAGCAGCGGGAGGGCCTGGGGAGCAGTTCTTC.